This is a list of T cell receptor beta chains from one sample in a study of blood T cell repertoires in COVID-19. Using immunoSEQ multiplex PCR, the repertoire was profiled, and TCRdb retains in-frame clones only, with some absent. This repertoire shows more than 300,000 clones, about 87% found once; its top ten account for 1.5% to 2.5%. Material for sequencing was PBMCs or T cells enriched from blood (not recorded which). These receptors were obtained from a middle-aged man in a cohort exposed to, infected with or recovered from COVID-19 (not recorded which). Both conserved end residues are part of each CDR3. D genes are given only for firm matches. Size is stated for part of the rows, as once, few or many counts, or as a class when the clone is expanded.

clone_size d_call cdr3_length j_call v_call cdr3_nt cdr3_aa
- TRBD1 14 TRBJ2-7 TRBV7-6 TGTGCCAGCAGCTTGGGGACAGGGGGTATTGAGCAGTACTTC CASSLGTGGIEQYF
- - 16 TRBJ2-1 TRBV7-8 TGTGCCAGCAGCCCCGGGTACATACACCTTTACAATGAGCAGTTCTTC CASSPGYIHLYNEQFF
- - 14 TRBJ1-2 TRBV9 TGTGCCAGCAGCCTAGAAGCGGGGGCTAATGGCTACACCTTC CASSLEAGANGYTF
- - 11 TRBJ1-6 TRBV10-3 TGTGCCATCAGTCTAGGCTCACCCCTCCACTTT CAISLGSPLHF
- - 14 TRBJ2-5 TRBV3-1/TRBV3-2 TGTGCCAGCAGCCAAGTGGGGGGGCTCAGGACCCAGTACTTC CASSQVGGLRTQYF
- TRBD1 15 TRBJ1-1 TRBV28 TGTGCCAGCAGTGCCCGGACAGGGGCAATCACTGAAGCTTTCTTT CASSARTGAITEAFF
few - 13 TRBJ1-2 TRBV15 TGTGCCACCAGCAGAGATCGGAGGGGTGGCTACACCTTC CATSRDRRGGYTF
few TRBD1 13 TRBJ1-2 TRBV9 TGTGCCAGCAGCTTCACCGGGACAGATGGCTACACCTTC CASSFTGTDGYTF
- TRBD2 18 TRBJ2-5 TRBV7-9 TGTGCCAGCAGCTTAAAAGAGAGACTAGCGGGAGTGGCAGAGACCCAGTACTTC CASSLKERLAGVAETQYF
- TRBD1 14 TRBJ2-7 TRBV28 TGTGCCAGCAGGAAACAGGGGGCCAAGTCGGGGGAGTACTTC CASRKQGAKSGEYF
few TRBD1 13 TRBJ1-1 TRBV6-1 TGTGCCAGCAGTGAGGGTCAGGGGGCCGGAGCTTTCTTT CASSEGQGAGAFF
- TRBD1 12 TRBJ2-7 TRBV27 TGTGCCAGCAGTTCCTACAGGGGCGAGCAGTACTTC CASSSYRGEQYF
few TRBD1 14 TRBJ2-1 TRBV11-3 TGTGCCAGCTCGTTCGGGACGAACAGGGGCGAGCAGTTCTTC CASSFGTNRGEQFF
few - 14 TRBJ1-2 TRBV10-1 TGCGCCAGCAGCCCGTCTCGTTCCCTCTATGGCTACACCTTC CASSPSRSLYGYTF
- TRBD2 16 TRBJ2-1 TRBV11-1 TGTGCCAGCAGCTTAGAGCTAGCGGGAGGGGGCAATGAGCAGTTCTTC CASSLELAGGGNEQFF
- - 14 TRBJ2-7 TRBV18 TGTGCCAGCTCGCCATTGGGGGGTTACGACGAGCAGTACTTC CASSPLGGYDEQYF
- TRBD2 16 TRBJ2-7 TRBV9 TGTGCCAGCAGCGTAGAGGCTAGCGGGTCATCCTACGAGCAGTACTTC CASSVEASGSSYEQYF
- - 15 TRBJ1-4 TRBV4-1 TGCGCCAGCAGCCAATCCCCAGGTAGGGGTGAAAAACTGTTTTTT CASSQSPGRGEKLFF
- - 14 TRBJ2-7 TRBV7-9 TGTGCCAGCAGCTCGACGACAGGCTCCTACGAGCAGTACTTC CASSSTTGSYEQYF
- - 15 TRBJ1-4 TRBV25-1 TGTGCCAGCAGTGAATTCGGTGGAGGCAATGAAAAACTGTTTTTT CASSEFGGGNEKLFF
once TRBD1 15 TRBJ1-1 TRBV19 TGTGCCAGTAGTCCGGGGACAGGGTGGGTCACTGAAGCTTTCTTT CASSPGTGWVTEAFF
- - 13 TRBJ1-2 TRBV15 TGTGCCACCAGCAGAGCGGGTAACTATGGCTACACCTTC CATSRAGNYGYTF